The text below deals with one TCR beta chain. The source of the sample is a study of CD8 T cells in Susac syndrome. The V end lost 1 base, the J end lost 14 bases, and 23 bases lay between the germline ends. The CDR3 sequence is 16 residues long. Germline CDR1 reads MDHEN; CDR2 reads SYDVKM. A quantity of roughly 0.5 to 1 ug RNA underwent reverse transcription using random hexamers. The TCR beta CDR3 was amplified by immunoSEQ multiplex PCR across 54 Vbeta, 13 Jbeta. Each CDR3 protein is one row after TCRdb ran MiXCR on the immunoSEQ multiplex PCR reads. The repertoire includes around 140,000 distinct CDR3 sequences, roughly 76% of them detected once, and around 0.51% sits in the top ten. CD8+ and CD4+ T cells taken from blood had their TCR beta sequenced. Negative isolation yielded the CD8+ and CD4+ T cells, while FACS enriched the TEMRA cells.

Material for sequencing was CD8+ T cells from PBMCs. V is TRBV28 and J is TRBJ1-4; maybe TRBD1 (5 bases). The receptor comes from a human donor with multiple sclerosis. This CDR3 reads CASSLLGQGKHIVLFF. The CDR3 DNA reads as TGTGCCAGCAGTTTATTGGGGCAGGGAAAACATATAGTGCTGTTTTTT.